The entry below describes one T cell receptor (beta chain). The data are from a study of T cell changes during pregnancy in multiple sclerosis. Germline lookup yields CDR1 MGHRA and CDR2 YSYEKL. The length of the CDR3 is 16 residues. Between the trimmed V and J ends, which lost 0 bases and 4 bases, there was a span of 13 bases. The assay was immunoSEQ multiplex PCR, and TCRdb's table has in-frame clones only and misses some. The table records around 69,000 clones, approximately 91% of them present only once. The input for sequencing was peripheral blood, taken in the third trimester of pregnancy. The genes are TRBV4-1 and TRBJ2-1; tentatively, D is TRBD2 (7 bases). This clonotype was obtained from a female donor with multiple sclerosis, enrolled in a pregnancy study. In nucleotides, the CDR3 is TGCGCCAGCAGCCAAGAGGGGGGGGCGCGGTACAATGAGCAGTTCTTC. Residues: CASSQEGGARYNEQFF.